Shown below are 16 T cell receptor beta chains from a single sample sequenced in a study of blood T cell repertoires in COVID-19. This table comes from immunoSEQ multiplex PCR, and its TCRdb copy is limited to in-frame clones, with some not included. Here the sample spans 280,000 or so clones, around 85% being singletons. Sample: PBMCs or T cells enriched from blood (not recorded which). Source of these receptors: a woman in her forties or fifties who had recovered from COVID-19.

The V call is TRBV3-1 (or the pseudogene TRBV3-2), the J call TRBJ1-2, with D perhaps TRBD1 (6 bases). The CDR3 loop spans 15 amino acids. CDR1 and CDR2 from the germline V gene are LGHDT and YNNKEL (reference sequence). V lost 2 bases and J 4 bases, leaving 14 bases between the germline ends. DNA of the CDR3: TGTGCCAGCAGCCAAAGCATAGGGGGTAGCTATGGCTACACCTTC. Amino acid sequence: CASSQSIGGSYGYTF.

This rearrangement joins TRBV7-8 to TRBJ2-7; TRBD2 matches at 7 bases. Germline-derived CDR1 and CDR2 are SGHVS and FQNEAQ. V was clipped by 4 bases and J by 2 bases; unmatched bases: 14. The length of the CDR3 is 17 residues. CDR3 residues: CASSSRRLTGGAYEQYF. DNA for the CDR3: TGTGCCAGCAGCTCTCGTAGGCTGACTGGGGGGGCCTACGAGCAGTACTTC.

This clone showed up just a few times. This chain links TRBV7-8 with TRBJ1-5; D unclear. The CDR3 is 17 residues long. Trimming took off 1 base at V and 0 bases at J, with 13 bases between the two ends. Germline V gene sequence: CDR1 SGHVS, CDR2 FQNEAQ. In nucleotides, the CDR3 is TGTGCCAGCAGCTTAGAATGGTGGGCCGGTAGCAATCAGCCCCAGCATTTT. Amino acids: CASSLEWWAGSNQPQHF. The variable domain in full, completed from reference TRBV7-8 and TRBJ1-5, reads GAGVSQSPRYKVAKRGQDVALRCDPISGHVSLFWYQQALGQGPEFLTYFQNEAQLDKSGLPSDRFFAERPEGSVSTLKIQRTQQEDSAVYLCASSLEWWAGSNQPQHFGDGTRLSIL.

J is TRBJ1-5 and V is TRBV5-6, with a possible D match to TRBD1 (5 bases). The germline V gene encodes CDR1 SGHDT and CDR2 YYEEEE. V lost 4 bases and J lost 8, with 16 bases in between. This CDR3 contains 14 residues. CDR3 coding DNA: TGTGCCAGCAGCCCTGGGGGGGTATTGGAGCCCCAGCATTTT. This encodes CASSPGGVLEPQHF.

This chain links TRBV2 with TRBJ2-1; a possible D gene is TRBD2 (5 bases). The V end lost 4 bases, the J end lost 5 bases, and 12 bases lay between the germline ends. This CDR3 comprises 14 residues. Germline assignment: CDR1 SNHLY and CDR2 FYNNEI. CDR3 sequence: CASSAGSANNEQFF. CDR3 DNA sequence: TGTGCCAGCAGTGCCGGTAGCGCCAACAATGAGCAGTTCTTC.

This sequence joins TRBV29-1 and TRBJ1-2, with D maybe TRBD1 (5 bases). CDR1 and CDR2 from the germline V gene are SQVTM and ANQGSEA. This CDR3 is built from 12 residues. V dropped 4 bases and J dropped 3 bases, with 9 bases sitting between them. The CDR3 region has the DNA TGCAGCGTTGGGTCGGGGGACTATGGCTACACCTTC. Protein: CSVGSGDYGYTF.

The chain carries TRBV21-1 and TRBJ2-7; the D call in the table, TRBD2, was not verified against the DNA. TRBV21-1 is deemed a pseudogene. The CDR3 length is 11 residues. The CDR3 is CASNITYEQYF. The DNA for the CDR3 is TGTGCCAGCAATATTACCTACGAGCAGTACTTC.

This clone appeared a single time. The V call is TRBV28, the J call TRBJ1-4; maybe TRBD1 (6 bases). V was trimmed by 6 bases and J by 7 bases, leaving 18 bases between them. The CDR3 sequence is 15 residues long. CDR1 and CDR2 (germline): MDHEN, SYDVKM. CDR3 loop: CASSSPGGGPEKLFF. CDR3 nucleotides: TGTGCCAGCAGCTCCCCTGGGGGGGGGCCTGAAAAACTGTTTTTT.

The chain links TRBV6-2 or TRBV6-3 to TRBJ2-6; 7 nucleotides align to TRBD1. The V and J ends lost 5 bases and 0 bases, in that order; junction bases with no gene match: 13. There are 19 residues in the CDR3. Germline V gene data show CDR1 as MNHEY and CDR2 as SVGEGT. The CDR3 sequence: CASSPSGQPSPSGANVLTF. The CDR3 DNA reads as TGTGCCAGCAGTCCCTCGGGACAGCCTTCCCCCTCTGGGGCCAACGTCCTGACTTTC.

The rearrangement links TRBV6-4 to TRBJ2-5; TRBD2 matches at 7 bases. V dropped 2 bases and J dropped 2; count of bases not matched to a gene: 5. The CDR3 has 15 residues. Germline lookup yields CDR1 MRHNA and CDR2 SNTAGT. For the CDR3, the DNA is TGTGCCAGCAGTGACAGGGACTATTCACAAGAGACCCAGTACTTC. Translating gives CASSDRDYSQETQYF.

The DNA for the CDR3 is TGTGCCAGCAGCCCCTGGGGCGGGGGGATGATAGAGCAGTACTTC. Its protein is CASSPWGGGMIEQYF. This chain connects TRBV5-6 to TRBJ2-7; TRBD2 matches 8 bases. Trimming removed 4 bases from V and 7 bases from J; junction bases left unmatched: 13. There are 15 residues in the CDR3. Germline V gene data show CDR1 as SGHDT and CDR2 as YYEEEE. Drawing the rest from reference TRBV5-6 and TRBJ2-7, the complete variable domain is DAGVTQSPTHLIKTRGQQVTLRCSPKSGHDTVSWYQQALGQGPQFIFQYYEEEERQRGNFPDRFSGHQFPNYSSELNVNALLLGDSALYLCASSPWGGGMIEQYFGPGTRLTVT.

The rearrangement uses TRBV18 and TRBJ2-2, with 7 bases that match TRBD2. Germline V gene lookup returns CDR1 KGHSH and CDR2 LQKENI. With 3 bases clipped from V and 0 bases from J, the junction kept 4 bases outside the gene matches. This CDR3 contains 16 residues. The CDR3 DNA reads TGTGCCAGCTCACCCCCTAGCGGACCGAACACCGGGGAGCTGTTTTTT. This sequence encodes CASSPPSGPNTGELFF.

This clone was observed a few times. The chain carries TRBV14 and TRBJ1-1; no clear D gene. V shed 1 base and J shed 2 bases, with 5 bases lying between them. Germline-derived CDR1 and CDR2 are SGHDN and FVKESK. CDR3 length: 13 amino acids. CDR3 DNA sequence: TGTGCCAGCAGCCAAGTCCTAAACACTGAAGCTTTCTTT. Translation gives CASSQVLNTEAFF.

This clone was counted only a few times. The chain combines TRBV7-8 with TRBJ2-7, with 7 bases that match TRBD1. V trimming: 2 bases; J trimming: 1 base; junction bases outside the gene matches: 5. CDR1 is SGHVS, CDR2 FQNEAQ, per germline. The CDR3 is 15 residues long. CDR3 amino acids: CASSLQGVGSYEQYF. In DNA form, the CDR3 reads TGTGCCAGCAGCTTACAGGGGGTTGGGTCCTACGAGCAGTACTTC.

Only a few counts were recorded for this clone. The rearrangement links TRBV7-9 to TRBJ1-6; no clear D. CDR3 length: 14 residues. Deletions cut 0 bases from V and 6 bases from J, with 6 bases between. In germline, CDR1 is SEHNR, CDR2 FQNEAQ (reference sequence). CDR3 nucleotide sequence: TGTGCCAGCAGCTTAGCCGGGTTTAATTCACCCCTCCACTTT. Encoded protein: CASSLAGFNSPLHF.

This clone was recorded a few times. The chain recombines TRBV7-2 with TRBJ1-5, with 8 positions matching TRBD1. Germline-derived CDR1 and CDR2 are SGHTA and FQGNSA. The CDR3 is made up of 17 amino acids. The trim removed 5 bases at V and 2 bases at J, leaving 11 bases unmatched. In DNA form, the CDR3 reads TGTGCCAGCAGCACTCGACAGGGGATTTCGGGCAATCAGCCCCAGCATTTT. It is translated as CASSTRQGISGNQPQHF.